This T cell receptor beta chain came from a study of immune heterogeneity within non-small cell lung tumors. Study as a whole: Tumor histology was classified as squamous cell carcinoma in a few cases, non-squamous carcinoma in about 10 and not otherwise specified in 1.

Overall study findings and caveats: The repertoire of each individual patient held high-frequency T-cell receptor beta clonotypes that were largely distinct from those of other patients. Identical dominant CDR3 beta clonotypes showed recurrence across tumor sites within a patient, and site-unique high-frequency clones were also present. In tumor regions, T-cell clonality showed a moderate but significant correlation with local tumor mutational burden (R 0.3 to 0.35).

The CDR3 consists of 14 residues. Germline CDR1 GTSNPN, CDR2 SVGIG (reference sequence). Trimming took off 5 bases at V and 0 bases at J, with 13 bases between the two ends. TCR beta CDR3 regions came from multiplex PCR with 32 forward V and 13 reverse J primers. One entry per CDR3 protein, called by TCRdb with MiXCR from the multiplex PCR reads. The sample lists 2,000 or so distinct CDR3 sequences; around 30% were seen once. Template input, which was bulk tumor genomic DNA, totaled approximately 630 ng per sample. Surgeons took several biopsies per primary tumor, spaced far apart, during surgery. Each patient presented with untreated, newly diagnosed non-small cell lung cancer and received curative surgery. On this clonotype itself: Antigen unknown.

J is TRBJ1-1 and V is TRBV30, with D possibly matching TRBD1 (5 bases). Specimen: lung tumor tissue. The sequence was collected from a man aged 60 to 69 with non-small cell lung cancer. The DNA for the CDR3 is TGTGCCTGGTCCCCCAGGGCCGTGAACACTGAAGCTTTCTTT. Its translation is CAWSPRAVNTEAFF.